The next 22 T cell receptor beta chains were all read from a single sample in a study of graft-versus-host responses after intestinal transplantation. The table came from immunoSEQ multiplex PCR; TCRdb's copy has only in-frame clones and leaves some out. The repertoire holds approximately 8,200 clones, with 93% as singletons. The sequences come from PBMCs, collected 11 days after intestinal transplantation. The receptors originated from a human patient who received an intestinal transplant, so some T cells may come from the graft donor.

V and J are TRBV6-1 and TRBJ2-3; possible D gene TRBD2, 5 bases. The CDR3 runs to 12 residues. V was cut by 8 bases and J by 4 bases, with 10 bases left in between. Germline CDR1 is MNHNS and CDR2 is SASEGT. Written as DNA, the CDR3 is TGTGCCAGCTCCGGGGAAGCAGATACGCAGTATTTT. Translating gives CASSGEADTQYF.

The gene calls are TRBV2 and TRBJ2-2; TRBD1 agrees at 10 bases. This CDR3 spans 16 amino acids. Germline CDR1 and CDR2: SNHLY and FYNNEI. V dropped 4 bases and J dropped 5; count of bases not matched to a gene: 7. The CDR3 DNA is TGTGCCAGCAGTGCCCGGTCGGGACAGGGGACCGGGGAGCTGTTTTTT. Translating it yields CASSARSGQGTGELFF.

V gene TRBV28 combines with J gene TRBJ2-3, with 9 bases matching TRBD1. The CDR3 sequence is 15 residues long. The trim removed 6 bases at V and 0 bases at J, leaving 4 bases unmatched. Germline CDR1 is MDHEN and CDR2 is SYDVKM. The CDR3 region is CASRGQGSSTDTQYF. The DNA for the CDR3 is TGTGCCAGCAGGGGACAGGGCTCGAGCACAGATACGCAGTATTTT.

The chain is built from TRBV7-9 and TRBJ2-7; 7 positions match TRBD2. Germline values: CDR1 SEHNR, CDR2 FQNEAQ (reference sequence). The CDR3 is 18 residues long. The J segment lost 0 bases and the V segment lost 1 base, leaving 12 bases of the junction unmatched. CDR3: CASSLGTRRPQSSYEQYF. The DNA for the CDR3 is TGTGCCAGCAGCTTAGGGACTAGAAGGCCCCAAAGCTCCTACGAGCAGTACTTC.

This chain uses TRBV4-1 with TRBJ1-3; D is possibly TRBD1 (5 bases). This CDR3 is built from 15 residues. Between the trimmed V and J ends, which lost 4 bases and 3 bases, there was a span of 13 bases. From germline, CDR1 is MGHRA and CDR2 YSYEKL. CDR3 DNA sequence: TGCGCCAGCAGCCCGACAGAAATCTTTGGAAACACCATATATTTT. It encodes CASSPTEIFGNTIYF.

The chain combines TRBV18 with TRBJ1-2; D may be TRBD1 (5 bases). Trimming removed 2 bases from V and 0 bases from J, with 10 bases in between. Looked up from germline, CDR1 is KGHSH and CDR2 is LQKENI. The CDR3 sequence is 15 residues long. The CDR3 sequence: CASSPAGKTNYGYTF. The CDR3 DNA reads as TGTGCCAGCTCACCAGCAGGGAAAACTAACTATGGCTACACCTTC.

V is TRBV28 and J is TRBJ2-6; D is ambiguous. Germline lookup yields CDR1 MDHEN and CDR2 SYDVKM. CDR3 length: 17 amino acids. The V end was cut by 2 bases, the J end by 2 bases, with 13 bases between. The CDR3 nucleotides are TGTGCCAGCAGTTTAATTTTATCTCAGGCTGGGGCCAACGTCCTGACTTTC. It codes for CASSLILSQAGANVLTF.

The gene calls are TRBV5-4 and TRBJ1-1; 7 bases line up with TRBD1. Germline values: CDR1 SGHNT, CDR2 YYREEE (reference sequence). The CDR3 sequence is 15 residues long. Losses at the gene ends were 0 bases for V and 3 bases for J; bases not matched to a gene: 5. The CDR3 region is CASSLARDSYTEAFF. CDR3 DNA sequence: TGTGCCAGCAGCTTGGCCCGGGACAGCTACACTGAAGCTTTCTTT.

This chain joins TRBV7-3 and TRBJ2-1; a possible D gene is TRBD1 (6 bases). Trimming removed 2 bases from V and 6 bases from J, with 17 bases in between. Germline V lookup: CDR1 SGHTA, CDR2 FQGTGA. The CDR3 spans 16 residues. The CDR3 loop is CASSLGADGGFNEQFF. CDR3 DNA: TGTGCCAGCAGCTTAGGTGCGGATGGGGGCTTCAATGAGCAGTTCTTC.

J is TRBJ1-2 and V is TRBV6-5; TRBD1 is a possible D gene (6 bases). The V gene's germline CDR1 is MNHEY and CDR2 SVGAGI. V was shortened by 5 bases and J by 7 bases, with 20 bases between the two germline ends. The length of the CDR3 is 15 residues. The CDR3 reads CASSQTTGPGFGYTF. The CDR3 region has the DNA TGTGCCAGCAGTCAAACAACAGGGCCGGGCTTTGGCTACACCTTC.

The chain joins TRBV7-8 to TRBJ2-3; D not resolved. The CDR3 sequence is 14 residues long. Between the trimmed V and J ends, which lost 2 bases and 1 base, there was a span of 7 bases. From germline, CDR1 is SGHVS and CDR2 FQNEAQ. The CDR3 protein is CASSLLAGTDTQYF. The DNA for the CDR3 is TGTGCCAGCAGCTTACTCGCAGGCACAGATACGCAGTATTTT.

The gene calls are TRBV6-1 and TRBJ2-1, with 7 bases identical to TRBD2. Trimming at V came to 3 bases and at J to 8 bases, leaving 10 bases not matched to a gene. The CDR3 totals 15 residues. Germline V gene sequence: CDR1 MNHNS, CDR2 SASEGT. Here the CDR3 DNA reads TGTGCCAGCAGTGATTTGGGATTCGCGGGAGATGAGCAGTTCTTC. This codes for CASSDLGFAGDEQFF.

This rearrangement joins TRBV5-1 to TRBJ2-1; 8 nucleotides align to TRBD1. V was pared by 1 base and J by 4 bases, with 4 bases of the junction left unmatched. The CDR3 is made up of 15 amino acids. The germline CDR1 and CDR2 sequences are SGHRS and YFSETQ. The CDR3 DNA sequence: TGCGCCAGCAGCTTGAGGCAGGGGGCGTACAATGAGCAGTTCTTC. It encodes CASSLRQGAYNEQFF.

The chain is built from TRBV9 and TRBJ2-7, with D hard to call. Trimming pared 4 bases from V and 3 bases from J, leaving 11 bases between. The CDR3 extends over 13 amino acids. Germline V gene sequence: CDR1 SGDLS, CDR2 YYNGEE. DNA for the CDR3: TGTGCCAGCAGCCCAAACCAGGACTACGAGCAGTACTTC. Translated: CASSPNQDYEQYF.

This sequence joins TRBV11-2 and TRBJ2-2; D call uncertain. The CDR3 sequence is 17 residues long. Germline lookup yields CDR1 SGHAT and CDR2 FQNNGV. V was clipped by 5 bases and J by 0 bases, with 16 bases between them. This chain's CDR3 is CASSPRTLSANTGELFF. The CDR3 DNA sequence: TGTGCCAGCAGCCCCCGAACGCTATCCGCGAACACCGGGGAGCTGTTTTTT.

The rearrangement links TRBV6-6 to TRBJ1-2; TRBD1 agrees at 7 bases. The CDR3 runs to 15 residues. The J segment lost 5 bases and the V segment lost 0 bases, leaving 6 bases of the junction unmatched. From germline, CDR1 is MNHNY and CDR2 SVGAGI (reference sequence). The chain's CDR3 is CASSYSKGAGYGYTF. In DNA, the CDR3 is TGTGCCAGCAGTTACTCGAAGGGGGCAGGATATGGCTACACCTTC.

V gene TRBV19 combines with J gene TRBJ2-3, with no clear D. V gave up 9 bases and J gave up 0 bases, with 13 bases separating them. Germline V gives CDR1 LNHDA, CDR2 SQIVND (reference sequence). CDR3 length equals 14 residues. As DNA, the CDR3 is TGTGCCAGCAAGAGTCCGACTAGCACAGATACGCAGTATTTT. Translated: CASKSPTSTDTQYF.

The gene calls are TRBV2 and TRBJ2-7; 8 positions agree with TRBD1. The CDR3 loop spans 12 amino acids. The trim removed 8 bases at V and 5 bases at J, leaving 5 bases unmatched. Germline V gene lookup returns CDR1 SNHLY and CDR2 FYNNEI. CDR3 in DNA: TGTGCCAGCCAACAGGGGGTCAACGAGCAGTACTTC. Protein product: CASQQGVNEQYF. Supplemented by reference TRBV2 and TRBJ2-7, the full variable domain reads EPEVTQTPSHQVTQMGQEVILRCVPISNHLYFYWYRQILGQKVEFLVSFYNNEISEKSEIFDDQFSVERPDGSNFTLKIRSTKLEDSAMYFCASQQGVNEQYFGPGTRLTVT.

This chain uses TRBV5-1 with TRBJ2-5, with 9 positions matching TRBD1. Losses at the gene ends were 4 bases for V and 5 bases for J; bases not matched to a gene: 6. Germline V gene data show CDR1 as SGHRS and CDR2 as YFSETQ. The length of the CDR3 is 14 residues. The CDR3 spells CASSHRGRGETQYF. DNA of the CDR3: TGCGCCAGCAGCCACAGGGGGCGCGGGGAGACCCAGTACTTC.

This chain connects TRBV15 to TRBJ1-1, with D unclear. V lost 0 bases, J lost 6 bases, and 11 bases lay in between. The CDR3 is made up of 14 amino acids. CDR1 is LNHNV, CDR2 YYDKDF, per germline (reference sequence). CDR3 residues: CATSRDGERPEAFF. The CDR3 coding sequence is TGTGCCACCAGCAGAGATGGTGAGCGCCCTGAAGCTTTCTTT.

This chain uses TRBV2 with TRBJ2-3; 7 bases fit TRBD1. The CDR3 runs to 17 residues. Germline-derived CDR1 and CDR2 are SNHLY and FYNNEI. Germline trimming cut 5 bases from V and 1 base from J; bases unmatched to any gene: 12. The DNA for the CDR3 is TGTGCCAGCAGTAGCCACGACGAGGACAGGCGCACAGATACGCAGTATTTT. Protein: CASSSHDEDRRTDTQYF.

The J gene is TRBJ2-7, the V gene TRBV28, with 8 bases lining up with TRBD1. This CDR3 region has 13 residues. CDR1 and CDR2 from the germline V gene are MDHEN and SYDVKM. Trimming took 8 bases from V and 4 from J; bases not matched to a gene: 7. In nucleotides, the CDR3 is TGTGCCAGCGAGGACAGGGTGGGTTACGAGCAGTACGTC. As protein: CASEDRVGYEQYV.